This TCR beta chain stems from a study of vaccination and CD4 T cells after COVID-19. V shed 0 bases and J shed 3 bases, with 15 bases lying between them. This CDR3 is 15 amino acids long. CDR1 is DFQATT, CDR2 SNEGSKA, per germline (reference sequence). The Oncomine TCR Beta short-read assay was what sequenced the DNA obtained from cultured CD4+ T cells. After culture, CD4+ T cells served as the source for genomic DNA extraction. TCRdb re-called the PCR reads with MiXCR, one entry per CDR3 protein. The repertoire holds some 7,000 distinct CDR3 sequences, with approximately 37% as singletons. Treatment of the sample: approximately 9-day PBMC culture with coronavirus spike peptide pools or control peptides (ViraFEST assay). Researchers collected the unexposed donor's CD4+ T cells before the COVID-19 pandemic (2011-2018). Comments on this clonotype: Antigen specificity is unknown.

The sample was CD4+ T cells from blood, cultured in vitro. J is TRBJ2-7 and V is TRBV20-1; possibly TRBD1 for D (5 bases). This receptor was obtained from a human donor in good health. CDR3 sequence (DNA): TGCAGTGCTAGAGATGGTGGGTCAGGGAACTACGAGCAGTACTTC. This codes for CSARDGGSGNYEQYF.